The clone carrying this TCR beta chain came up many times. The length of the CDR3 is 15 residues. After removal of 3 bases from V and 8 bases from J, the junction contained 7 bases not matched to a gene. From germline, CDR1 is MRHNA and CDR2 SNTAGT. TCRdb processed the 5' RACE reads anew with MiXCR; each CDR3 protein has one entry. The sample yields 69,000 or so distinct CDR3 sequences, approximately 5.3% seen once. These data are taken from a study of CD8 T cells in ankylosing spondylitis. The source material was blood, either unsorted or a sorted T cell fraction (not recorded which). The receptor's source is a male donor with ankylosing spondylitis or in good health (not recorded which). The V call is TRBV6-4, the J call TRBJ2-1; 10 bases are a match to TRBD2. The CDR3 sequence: CASSDKAGGPDEQFF. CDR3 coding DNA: TGTGCCAGCAGTGATAAAGCGGGGGGGCCCGATGAGCAGTTCTTC.